This T cell receptor beta chain was obtained from a study of siplizumab effects on memory and regulatory T cells. Study-wide results and caveats: Researchers could map only a minor fraction of alloreactive clones to unstimulated subsets. A major contribution to the alloresponse seemed to be made by naive T cells, which seemed more diverse than memory cells. Siplizumab led to significantly less abundant alloreactive sequences that could be traced back to unstimulated CD4+ memory cells.

As for this clone: The target antigen is unknown.

Assays captured 85,000 to 100,000 TCR templates per sample. The protocol was immunoSEQ multiplex PCR, while the TCRdb copy is restricted to in-frame clones and leaves out a portion. Of some 70,000 clones listed, around 90% are singletons. The material sequenced was Tregs sorted from blood. The TCR sequence derives from a human donor in good health.

CDR3 region: CASSALAGVPGELFF. The CDR3 DNA reads as TGTGCCAGCAGTGCCCTAGCGGGAGTTCCCGGGGAGCTGTTTTTT. The chain carries TRBV2 and TRBJ2-2; 10 bases map to TRBD2. The CDR3 is 15 amino acids. Per the germline V gene, CDR1 is SNHLY and CDR2 is FYNNEI. The junction had 5 bases not matched to a gene; V was cut back by 4 bases and J by 6 bases. The full variable domain, its missing parts supplied by reference TRBV2 and TRBJ2-2, is EPEVTQTPSHQVTQMGQEVILRCVPISNHLYFYWYRQILGQKVEFLVSFYNNEISEKSEIFDDQFSVERPDGSNFTLKIRSTKLEDSAMYFCASSALAGVPGELFFGEGSRLTVL.